This T cell receptor (beta chain) comes out of a study of cytomegalovirus exposure and HLA in healthy donors. The PCR had 60 Vbeta and 13 Jbeta primers. The data were produced by immunoSEQ multiplex PCR, yet TCRdb's version contains in-frame clones alone and is incomplete. Among about 110,000 clones listed, 73% were seen once. Per the germline V gene, CDR1 is MNHNS and CDR2 is SASEGT. Losses at the gene ends were 3 bases for V and 4 bases for J; bases not matched to a gene: 4. There are 15 residues in the CDR3. The TCR comes from a man aged 40-49 years in good health and CMV-seronegative. The chain links TRBV6-1 to TRBJ1-5; TRBD1 matches at 9 bases. Sequences were obtained from PBMCs. CDR3 coding DNA: TGTGCCAGCAGTGATAGACAGGGGGGGAATCAGCCCCAGCATTTT. As protein: CASSDRQGGNQPQHF.